One sample yielded the 26 T cell receptor beta chains listed below, sequenced in a study of cytomegalovirus exposure and HLA in healthy donors. PCR employed 60 Vbeta and 13 Jbeta primers. The method was immunoSEQ multiplex PCR; TCRdb's version includes in-frame clones alone and lacks a portion of them. The sample lists 120,000 or so clones; around 84% were seen once. The sample comprised PBMCs. The receptors here all came from a woman aged 25 to 39 in good health and CMV-seronegative.

The chain couples TRBV19 to TRBJ1-2; 9 bases line up with TRBD1. CDR1 LNHDA and CDR2 SQIVND come from the germline V gene (reference sequence). The CDR3 sequence is 14 residues long. The ends lost 5 bases at V and 6 bases at J; junction bases unmatched: 7. CDR3 residues: CASSPTGGADGYTF. CDR3 coding DNA: TGTGCCAGTAGTCCCACAGGGGGCGCGGATGGCTACACCTTC.

In its sample, this clone was seen a few times. The chain couples TRBV28 to TRBJ2-4; no clear D gene. Germline V CDR1 and CDR2: MDHEN, SYDVKM. This CDR3 contains 15 residues. Trimming took off 3 bases at V and 0 bases at J, with 9 bases between the two ends. CDR3 bases: TGTGCCAGCAGTTTCGGTAATCTAGCCAAAAACATTCAGTACTTC. Protein: CASSFGNLAKNIQYF.

CDR3 protein: CASSGPTGSASTDTQYF. For the CDR3, the DNA is TGTGCCAGCAGTGGGCCCACAGGGTCCGCTAGCACAGATACGCAGTATTTT. J is TRBJ2-3 and V is TRBV25-1, with D tentatively TRBD1 (6 bases). The CDR3 contains 17 residues. Germline loops: CDR1 MGHDK, CDR2 SYGVNS. V was cut by 4 bases and J by 0 bases, with 17 bases left in between.

The V gene is TRBV6-5, the J gene TRBJ2-7, with 9 bases aligning to TRBD1. Germline lookup yields CDR1 MNHEY and CDR2 SVGAGI. The CDR3 is 14 amino acids. The trim removed 7 bases at V and 1 base at J, leaving 5 bases unmatched. CDR3 DNA sequence: TGTGCCAGCACCAAACAGGGGGCATCCTACGAGCAGTACTTC. Its translation: CASTKQGASYEQYF.

V gene TRBV29-1 combines with J gene TRBJ2-5; D may be TRBD2 (6 bases). The V end was cut by 3 bases, the J end by 5 bases, with 7 bases between. The CDR3 spans 11 residues. The germline CDR1 and CDR2 sequences are SQVTM and ANQGSEA. CDR3 in DNA: TGCAGCGTTGACGGAGGGGAGACCCAGTACTTC. Its translation: CSVDGGETQYF. The full variable domain, completed using reference TRBV29-1 and TRBJ2-5, is SAVISQKPSRDICQRGTSLTIQCQVDSQVTMMFWYRQQPGQSLTLIATANQGSEATYESGFVIDKFPISRPNLTFSTLTVSNMSPEDSSIYLCSVDGGETQYFGPGTRLLVL.

The chain has TRBV7-9 and TRBJ2-1; 15 nucleotides align to TRBD2. This CDR3 has 18 residues. Germline V CDR1 and CDR2: SEHNR, FQNEAQ (reference sequence). Losses at the gene ends were 0 bases for V and 4 bases for J; bases not matched to a gene: 4. CDR3 residues: CASSLAGTSGGPYNEQFF. For the CDR3, the DNA is TGTGCCAGCAGCTTAGCGGGGACTAGCGGGGGGCCATACAATGAGCAGTTCTTC.

The chain links TRBV29-1 to TRBJ1-5; 7 bases map to TRBD1. This CDR3 is built from 12 residues. The trim removed 6 bases at V and 6 bases at J, leaving 5 bases unmatched. Germline CDR1 SQVTM, CDR2 ANQGSEA. As DNA, the CDR3 is TGCAGCGTAGGACAGGATAGTCAGCCCCAGCATTTT. This gives the protein CSVGQDSQPQHF. The full variable domain, in which reference TRBV29-1 and TRBJ1-5 provide the parts outside the CDR3, is SAVISQKPSRDICQRGTSLTIQCQVDSQVTMMFWYRQQPGQSLTLIATANQGSEATYESGFVIDKFPISRPNLTFSTLTVSNMSPEDSSIYLCSVGQDSQPQHFGDGTRLSIL.

This chain connects TRBV19 to TRBJ1-1, with a possible D match to TRBD1 (6 bases). V lost 5 bases and J lost 1, with 11 bases in between. The CDR3 is 14 residues long. Germline assignment: CDR1 LNHDA and CDR2 SQIVND (reference sequence). This CDR3 reads CASSVQGSNTEAFF. CDR3 nucleotides: TGTGCCAGTAGTGTACAGGGTTCGAACACTGAAGCTTTCTTT.

The chain couples TRBV5-4 to TRBJ1-2, with D unresolved. The V and J ends lost 0 bases and 12 bases respectively, with 15 bases between them. Per the germline V gene, CDR1 is SGHNT and CDR2 is YYREEE (reference sequence). This CDR3 is built from 13 residues. CDR3 region: CASSLDGAGGNTF. The CDR3 DNA reads TGTGCCAGCAGCTTGGATGGCGCTGGCGGGAACACCTTC.

The rearrangement uses TRBV7-3 and TRBJ2-3; 9 bases match TRBD1. The CDR3 consists of 14 residues. J was trimmed by 6 bases and V by 5 bases; bases with no gene match: 6. The germline V gene encodes CDR1 SGHTA and CDR2 FQGTGA. The CDR3 here is CASSQDRGGDTQYF. In nucleotides, the CDR3 is TGTGCCAGCAGCCAGGACAGGGGAGGCGATACGCAGTATTTT.

This clone was counted only a few times. The J gene is TRBJ2-1, the V gene TRBV5-4; TRBD2 aligns across 12 bases. Germline trimming cut 0 bases from V and 5 bases from J; bases unmatched to any gene: 3. The V gene's germline CDR1 is SGHNT and CDR2 YYREEE (reference sequence). This CDR3 region has 16 residues. CDR3 loop: CASSLALAGGDNEQFF. DNA of the CDR3: TGTGCCAGCAGCTTGGCGCTAGCGGGGGGGGACAATGAGCAGTTCTTC. The whole variable domain, remainder taken from reference TRBV5-4 and TRBJ2-1, is ETGVTQSPTHLIKTRGQQVTLRCSSQSGHNTVSWYQQALGQGPQFIFQYYREEENGRGNFPPRFSGLQFPNYSSELNVNALELDDSALYLCASSLALAGGDNEQFFGPGTRLTVL.

This clone was seen once. CDR3 amino acids: CASSLGGAPYNEQFF. The CDR3 nucleotides are TGTGCCAGCAGCTTAGGAGGGGCCCCTTACAATGAGCAGTTCTTC. This rearrangement joins TRBV13 to TRBJ2-1; a possible D gene is TRBD1 (5 bases). This CDR3 spans 15 amino acids. Per the germline V gene, CDR1 is PRHDT and CDR2 is FYEKMQ (reference sequence). Trimming took off 0 bases at V and 4 bases at J, with 10 bases between the two ends.

The chain employs TRBV11-1 and TRBJ1-1, with D unresolved. Germline lookup yields CDR1 SGHAT and CDR2 FQDESV (reference sequence). V lost 4 bases and J 5 bases, leaving 11 bases between the germline ends. The CDR3 length is 13 residues. The CDR3 DNA is TGTGCCAGCAGCTCCACGGTTCCAACTGAAGCTTTCTTT. It yields the protein CASSSTVPTEAFF.

A single count supports this clone. This chain connects TRBV6-5 to TRBJ2-1; D is possibly TRBD2 (6 bases). The CDR3 loop spans 15 amino acids. V dropped 6 bases and J dropped 3 bases, with 15 bases sitting between them. The germline V gene has CDR1 MNHEY and CDR2 SVGAGI. Here the CDR3 reads CASSQSSEGYNEQFF. In DNA form, the CDR3 reads TGTGCCAGCAGCCAATCCTCGGAGGGCTACAATGAGCAGTTCTTC.

CDR3 bases: TGCGCCAGCAGTTACAGGCTCAGTGAAGGGAATAACTATGGCTACACCTTC. This gives the protein CASSYRLSEGNNYGYTF. This chain links TRBV10-1 with TRBJ1-2; a weak D match, TRBD1 (5 bases). The V end was cut by 5 bases, the J end by 1 base, with 20 bases between. Germline-derived CDR1 and CDR2 are WNHNN and SYGVQD (reference sequence). The length of the CDR3 is 17 residues.

This clone was seen just once. V usage is TRBV2 and J usage is TRBJ2-5; the D gene is possibly TRBD2 (5 bases). Germline V gives CDR1 SNHLY, CDR2 FYNNEI. Trimming took 6 bases from V and 4 from J, leaving 15 bases between them. The CDR3 is 14 residues long. CDR3 protein: CASRVVGRVETQYF. CDR3 in DNA: TGTGCCAGCAGGGTTGTTGGGCGGGTAGAGACCCAGTACTTC.

The chain carries TRBV28 and TRBJ1-4, with D unclear. This CDR3 contains 15 residues. Germline CDR1 reads MDHEN; CDR2 reads SYDVKM. V was trimmed by 2 bases and J by 1 base, leaving 8 bases between them. DNA of the CDR3: TGTGCCAGCAGTTTAGTCGGGGTAACTAATGAAAAACTGTTTTTT. Amino acid sequence: CASSLVGVTNEKLFF.

The rearrangement uses TRBV6-1 and TRBJ2-7; 7 nucleotides agree with TRBD1. Germline lookup yields CDR1 MNHNS and CDR2 SASEGT. Trimming took 6 bases from V and 2 from J; bases not matched to a gene: 4. The CDR3 consists of 13 residues. The CDR3 reads CASSDGTAYEQYF. CDR3 bases: TGTGCCAGCAGCGACGGGACAGCCTACGAGCAGTACTTC.

The chain is built from TRBV30 and TRBJ2-7, with TRBD1 matching 9 bases. The CDR3 consists of 13 residues. V lost 1 base to trimming and J lost 6 bases; unmatched junction nucleotides: 4. Germline CDR1 reads GTSNPN; CDR2 reads SVGIG (reference sequence). The CDR3, as DNA: TGTGCCTGGAGTGGGGGACAGGGCGGCGAGCAGTACTTC. It translates to CAWSGGQGGEQYF.

This chain uses TRBV19 with TRBJ1-5; 8 bases are shared with TRBD1. CDR1 and CDR2 (germline): LNHDA, SQIVND (reference sequence). V lost 7 bases, J lost 7 bases, and 9 bases stayed unmatched. This CDR3 is 14 amino acids long. For the CDR3, the DNA is TGTGCCAGTATTCCTCGGGGGACAGGCCAGCCCCAGCATTTT. Amino acids: CASIPRGTGQPQHF.

The J gene is TRBJ2-5, the V gene TRBV11-2, with 8 bases matching TRBD1. The CDR3 runs 16 residues. Germline CDR1 SGHAT, CDR2 FQNNGV. The V gene end was trimmed by 3 bases and the J gene end by 2 bases; junction bases not matched to a gene: 8. DNA of the CDR3: TGTGCCAGCAGCTTCGGACAGGGCAGGAGTCAAGAGACCCAGTACTTC. Protein: CASSFGQGRSQETQYF.

The chain joins TRBV18 to TRBJ2-7; D perhaps matches TRBD1 (6 bases). Trimming removed 2 bases from V and 5 bases from J, with 13 bases in between. The CDR3 is made up of 14 amino acids. CDR1 is KGHSH, CDR2 LQKENI, per germline. The CDR3 nucleotides are TGTGCCAGCTCACCAACAGGGTTGGACCACGAGCAGTACTTC. Translating gives CASSPTGLDHEQYF.

The J gene is TRBJ1-5, the V gene TRBV7-2; the D gene is possibly TRBD1 (6 bases). V was shortened by 5 bases and J by 2 bases, with 22 bases between the two germline ends. Germline assignment: CDR1 SGHTA and CDR2 FQGNSA. The CDR3 is 18 amino acids. CDR3 protein: CASSPLARGGRRNQPQHF. The CDR3 DNA reads TGTGCCAGCAGCCCATTAGCGAGGGGGGGGCGCCGCAATCAGCCCCAGCATTTT.

The V and J genes are TRBV4-1 and TRBJ2-7; TRBD1 is a possible D gene (7 bases). V was shortened by 0 bases and J by 5 bases, with 14 bases between the two germline ends. Germline CDR1 reads MGHRA; CDR2 reads YSYEKL. This CDR3 comprises 15 residues. CDR3 sequence reads: CASSQESGGGDEQYF. The CDR3 DNA is TGCGCCAGCAGCCAAGAAAGTGGAGGGGGCGACGAGCAGTACTTC.

J is TRBJ1-2 and V is TRBV29-1; 12 bases fit TRBD1. CDR1 is SQVTM, CDR2 ANQGSEA, per germline. This CDR3 spans 15 amino acids. V lost 1 base to trimming and J lost 5 bases; unmatched junction nucleotides: 5. In nucleotides, the CDR3 is TGCAGCGTTGAAGGCGGGACAGGGGGCTTATATGGCTACACCTTC. Amino acid sequence: CSVEGGTGGLYGYTF.

The CDR3 sequence: CASRSPNAGGLEKLFF. Written as DNA, the CDR3 is TGTGCCAGCAGATCACCAAACGCAGGGGGTTTGGAAAAACTGTTTTTT. J is TRBJ1-4 and V is TRBV28; 7 bases are a match to TRBD1. The CDR3 extends over 16 amino acids. Germline CDR1 is MDHEN and CDR2 is SYDVKM. Trimming cost V 6 bases and J 8 bases; bases outside gene matches: 15.